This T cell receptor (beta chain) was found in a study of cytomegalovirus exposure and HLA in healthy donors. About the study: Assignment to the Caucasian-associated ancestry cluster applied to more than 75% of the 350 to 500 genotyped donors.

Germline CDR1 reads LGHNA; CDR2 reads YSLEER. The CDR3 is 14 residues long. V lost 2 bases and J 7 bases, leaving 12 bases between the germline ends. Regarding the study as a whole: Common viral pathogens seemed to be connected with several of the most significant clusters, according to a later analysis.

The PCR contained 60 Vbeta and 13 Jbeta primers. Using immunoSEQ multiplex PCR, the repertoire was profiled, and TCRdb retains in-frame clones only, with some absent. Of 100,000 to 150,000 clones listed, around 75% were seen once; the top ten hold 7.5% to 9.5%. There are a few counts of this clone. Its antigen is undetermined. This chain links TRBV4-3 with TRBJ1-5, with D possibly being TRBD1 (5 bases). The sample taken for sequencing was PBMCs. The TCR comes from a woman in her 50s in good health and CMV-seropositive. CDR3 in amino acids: CASSQLAGRQPQHF. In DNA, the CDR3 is TGCGCCAGCAGCCAATTGGCAGGGAGGCAGCCCCAGCATTTT.